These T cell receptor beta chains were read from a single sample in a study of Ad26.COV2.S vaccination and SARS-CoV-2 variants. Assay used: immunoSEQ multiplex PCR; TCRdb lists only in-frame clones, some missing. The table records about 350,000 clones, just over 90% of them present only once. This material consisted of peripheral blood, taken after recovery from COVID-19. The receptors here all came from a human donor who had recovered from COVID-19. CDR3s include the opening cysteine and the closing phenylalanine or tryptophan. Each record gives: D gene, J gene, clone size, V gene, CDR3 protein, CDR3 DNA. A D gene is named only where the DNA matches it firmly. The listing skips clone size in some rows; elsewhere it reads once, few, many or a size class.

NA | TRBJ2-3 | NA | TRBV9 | CASSVVGGAPDTQYF | TGTGCCAGCAGCGTAGTTGGGGGGGCCCCAGATACGCAGTATTTT
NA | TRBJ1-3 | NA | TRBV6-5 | CASSDLSGNTIYF | TGTGCCAGCAGCGACCTCTCTGGAAACACCATATATTTT
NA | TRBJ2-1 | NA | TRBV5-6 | CASSLTLNDNEQFF | TGTGCCAGCAGCTTGACCCTGAATGACAATGAGCAGTTCTTC
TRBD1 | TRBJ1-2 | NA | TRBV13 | CASSRQRTGAGGYTF | TGTGCCAGCAGCAGACAGAGGACAGGGGCGGGTGGCTACACCTTC
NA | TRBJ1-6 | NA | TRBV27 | CATGDSRNNSPLHF | TGTGCCACCGGGGACTCACGGAATAATTCACCCCTCCACTTT
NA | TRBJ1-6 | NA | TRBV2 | CASSPGPNSPLHF | TGTGCCAGCAGCCCAGGGCCCAATTCACCCCTCCACTTT
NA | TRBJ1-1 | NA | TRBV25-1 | CASSESAVNTEAFF | TGTGCCAGCAGTGAATCAGCGGTGAACACTGAAGCTTTCTTT
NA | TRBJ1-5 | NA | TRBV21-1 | CASSKTGYQGYQPQHF | TGTGCCAGCAGCAAAACCGGTTACCAGGGGTATCAGCCCCAGCATTTT
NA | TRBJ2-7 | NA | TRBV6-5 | CASSIGRSYEQYF | TGTGCCAGCAGTATCGGACGGAGCTACGAGCAGTACTTC
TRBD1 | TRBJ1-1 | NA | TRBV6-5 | CASSYTGGNTEAFF | TGTGCCAGCAGTTACACAGGGGGGAACACTGAAGCTTTCTTT
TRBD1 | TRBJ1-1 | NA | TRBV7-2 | CASSPGQGGMNTEAFF | TGTGCCAGCAGTCCCGGACAGGGAGGGATGAACACTGAAGCTTTCTTT
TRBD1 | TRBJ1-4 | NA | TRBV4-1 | CASSQGGGQGGEKLFF | TGCGCCAGCAGCCAAGGAGGGGGACAGGGGGGCGAAAAACTGTTTTTT
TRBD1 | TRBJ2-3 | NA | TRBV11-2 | CASSGGQGIADTQYF | TGTGCCAGCAGCGGGGGACAGGGTATAGCAGATACGCAGTATTTT
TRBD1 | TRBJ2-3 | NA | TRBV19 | CASSMDRRGTDTQYF | TGTGCCAGTAGTATGGACAGGCGAGGCACAGATACGCAGTATTTT
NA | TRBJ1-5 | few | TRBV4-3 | CASSQVAGDDQPQHF | TGCGCCAGCAGCCAAGTGGCAGGGGACGATCAGCCCCAGCATTTT
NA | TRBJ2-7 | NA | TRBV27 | CASSGQNYEQYF | TGTGCCAGCAGCGGACAGAACTACGAGCAGTACTTC
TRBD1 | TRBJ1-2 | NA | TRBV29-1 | CSVEEGGGSYGYTF | TGCAGCGTTGAAGAGGGAGGGGGCAGCTATGGCTACACCTTC
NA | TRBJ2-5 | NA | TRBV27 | CASRSLVGIQETQYF | TGTGCCAGCAGAAGCCTGGTGGGGATACAAGAGACCCAGTACTTC
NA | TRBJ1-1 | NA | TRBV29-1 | CSVDNGNTEAFF | TGCAGCGTTGATAACGGGAACACTGAAGCTTTCTTT
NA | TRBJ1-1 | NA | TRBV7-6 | CASKDPPGMNTEAFF | TGTGCCAGCAAGGACCCCCCCGGGATGAACACTGAAGCTTTCTTT
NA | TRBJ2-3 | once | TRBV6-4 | CASSDSPSPETDTQYF | TGTGCCAGCAGTGACTCCCCGTCGCCCGAAACAGATACGCAGTATTTT
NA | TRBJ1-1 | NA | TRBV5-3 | CARSMERGLSNTEAFF | TGTGCCAGAAGCATGGAGAGGGGATTATCTAACACTGAAGCTTTCTTT
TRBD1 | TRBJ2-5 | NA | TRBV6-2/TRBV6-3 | CASSQRDRAEETQYF | TGTGCCAGCAGTCAGAGGGACAGAGCCGAAGAGACCCAGTACTTC
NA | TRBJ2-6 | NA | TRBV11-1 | CASSFGRSSGANVLTF | TGTGCCAGCAGCTTTGGTCGGAGCTCTGGGGCCAACGTCCTGACTTTC
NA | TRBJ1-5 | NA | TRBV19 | CAVGLLGDSNQPQHF | TGTGCCGTGGGTTTGTTAGGGGATAGCAATCAGCCCCAGCATTTT
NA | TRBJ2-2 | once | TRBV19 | CASSPGSTGELFF | TGTGCCAGTAGCCCGGGCAGCACCGGGGAGCTGTTTTTT
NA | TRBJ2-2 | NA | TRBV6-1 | CASSETNRVDGELFF | TGTGCCAGCAGTGAAACGAACAGGGTGGACGGGGAGCTGTTTTTT
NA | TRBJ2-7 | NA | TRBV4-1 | CASSHNRDRLYEQYF | TGCGCCAGCAGCCATAACCGAGACAGACTCTACGAGCAGTACTTC
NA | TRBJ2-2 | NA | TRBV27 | CASSLEGQNTGELFF | TGTGCCAGCAGTTTAGAGGGACAGAACACCGGGGAGCTGTTTTTT
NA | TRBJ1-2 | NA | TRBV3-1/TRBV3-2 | CASSQEGHKIYGYTF | TGTGCCAGCAGCCAAGAGGGGCACAAGATCTATGGCTACACCTTC
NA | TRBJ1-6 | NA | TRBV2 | CASAGNSPLHF | TGTGCCAGCGCGGGTAATTCACCCCTCCACTTT
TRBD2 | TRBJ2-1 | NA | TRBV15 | CATSRDQVRGTSGNEQFF | TGTGCCACCAGCAGAGATCAGGTCAGAGGGACTAGCGGCAATGAGCAGTTCTTC
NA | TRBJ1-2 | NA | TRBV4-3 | CASSQDRRDLGYTF | TGCGCCAGCAGCCAAGATCGGAGGGACCTAGGCTACACCTTC
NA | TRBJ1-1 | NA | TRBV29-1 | CSVAVRADTEAFF | TGCAGCGTTGCAGTCAGGGCGGACACTGAAGCTTTCTTT
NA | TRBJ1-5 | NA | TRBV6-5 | CASSARGDQPQHF | TGTGCCAGCAGCGCAAGGGGGGATCAGCCCCAGCATTTT
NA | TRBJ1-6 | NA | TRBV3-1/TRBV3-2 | CASSQDSVNSPLHF | TGTGCCAGCAGCCAAGACAGTGTTAATTCACCCCTCCACTTT
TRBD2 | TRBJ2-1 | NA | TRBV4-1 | CASSQGSGGEYNEQFF | TGCGCCAGCAGCCAAGGGAGCGGGGGGGAATACAATGAGCAGTTCTTC
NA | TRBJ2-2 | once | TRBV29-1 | CSVAAGSTGLFF | TGCAGCGTTGCGGCAGGATCTACGGGGCTGTTTTTT
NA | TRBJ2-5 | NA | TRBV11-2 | CASSLDPVGYGTQYF | TGTGCCAGCAGCTTAGATCCGGTCGGTTACGGGACCCAGTACTTC
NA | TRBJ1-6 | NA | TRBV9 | CASSVGGAGNSPLHF | TGTGCCAGCAGCGTAGGGGGCGCGGGGAATTCACCCCTCCACTTT
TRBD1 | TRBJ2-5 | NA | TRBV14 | CASSHRDRGPETQYF | TGTGCCAGCAGCCACCGGGACAGGGGCCCAGAGACCCAGTACTTC
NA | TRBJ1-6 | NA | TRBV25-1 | CASSPDVKNSPLHF | TGTGCCAGCAGTCCGGACGTTAAGAATTCACCCCTCCACTTT
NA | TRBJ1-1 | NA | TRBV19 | CASSLGADTEAFF | TGTGCCAGTAGTCTGGGGGCGGACACTGAAGCTTTCTTT
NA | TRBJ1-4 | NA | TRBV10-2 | CASSESTYRENEKLFF | TGCGCCAGCAGTGAGTCGACATACAGGGAGAATGAAAAACTGTTTTTT
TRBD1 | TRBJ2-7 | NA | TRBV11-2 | CASRSGTGDSYEQYF | TGTGCCAGCAGGTCAGGGACAGGGGACTCCTACGAGCAGTACTTC
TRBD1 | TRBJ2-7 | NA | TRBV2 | CASSGQGDSYEQYF | TGTGCCAGCAGCGGACAGGGCGACTCCTACGAGCAGTACTTC
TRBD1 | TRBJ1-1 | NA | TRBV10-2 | CASTQGQGAQSTEAFF | TGCGCCAGCACTCAGGGACAGGGGGCTCAGAGCACTGAAGCTTTCTTT
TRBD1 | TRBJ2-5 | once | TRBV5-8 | CASSFPGQDYQETQYF | TGTGCCAGCAGCTTTCCGGGACAGGATTACCAAGAGACCCAGTACTTC
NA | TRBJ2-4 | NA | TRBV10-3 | CAISEAGPDKYIQYF | TGTGCCATCAGTGAGGCGGGACCCGATAAATATATTCAGTACTTC
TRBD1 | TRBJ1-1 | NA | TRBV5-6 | CASSSRWPDRANTEAFF | TGTGCCAGCAGCTCCAGGTGGCCGGACAGGGCGAACACTGAAGCTTTCTTT
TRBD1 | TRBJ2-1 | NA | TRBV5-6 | CASSLGDRGFNEQFF | TGTGCCAGCAGCTTGGGTGACAGGGGTTTCAATGAGCAGTTCTTC